This T cell receptor beta chain was retrieved from a study of control samples from healthy donors and cancer patients. This clone was seen once. Libraries were prepared by immunoSEQ multiplex PCR; TCRdb keeps only in-frame clonotypes and omits some of them. The repertoire holds about 120,000 clones, with 92% as singletons. The CDR3 has 13 residues. Germline assignment: CDR1 GTSNPN and CDR2 SVGIG (reference sequence). V was pared by 4 bases and J by 3 bases, with 12 bases between. The chain links TRBV30 to TRBJ1-2, with TRBD1 as a possible D gene (6 bases). The clonotype comes from a man at least 80 years old with head and neck cancer. Source material: PBMCs. CDR3 region: CAWNGGRDYGYTF. The CDR3 bases are TGTGCCTGGAATGGGGGGCGCGACTATGGCTACACCTTC. The variable domain in full, completed from reference TRBV30 and TRBJ1-2, reads SQTIHQWPATLVQPVGSPLSLECTVEGTSNPNLYWYRQAAGRGLQLLFYSVGIGQISSEVPQNLSASRPQDRQFILSSKKLLLSDSGFYLCAWNGGRDYGYTFGSGTRLTVV.